The 30 T cell receptor beta chains listed next were all sequenced from one sample in a study of blood T cell repertoires in COVID-19. Only in-frame clones appear in the TCRdb table, and some are missing; sequencing was by immunoSEQ multiplex PCR. Here the sample spans tens of thousands of clones, approximately 86% being singletons. The specimen sequenced was peripheral blood. Every receptor here comes from a human donor in a cohort sampled during active COVID-19. The donor label of this sample is uncertain.

This chain uses TRBV29-1 with TRBJ2-5; TRBD2 agrees at 11 bases. Looked up from germline, CDR1 is SQVTM and CDR2 is ANQGSEA. V lost 6 bases to trimming and J lost 5 bases; unmatched junction nucleotides: 11. There are 15 residues in the CDR3. Here the CDR3 DNA reads TGCAGCGTCGTCTTAGCGGGAGGGCCGGCGGAGACCCAGTACTTC. Protein sequence: CSVVLAGGPAETQYF.

The chain has TRBV5-1 and TRBJ1-1; maybe TRBD1 (6 bases). V shed 4 bases and J shed 1 base, with 11 bases lying between them. CDR3 size: 14 residues. Germline lookup yields CDR1 SGHRS and CDR2 YFSETQ. Here the CDR3 DNA reads TGCGCCAGCAGCAAAGACAGGCCGAACACTGAAGCTTTCTTT. This sequence encodes CASSKDRPNTEAFF.

The rearrangement joins TRBV5-1 to TRBJ1-2, with 8 bases matching TRBD1. In germline, CDR1 is SGHRS, CDR2 YFSETQ. The junction had 5 bases not matched to a gene; V was cut back by 3 bases and J by 4 bases. This CDR3 has 14 amino acids. In DNA, the CDR3 is TGCGCCAGCAGCTCCACAGGGGGGGGCTATGGCTACACCTTC. Translating it yields CASSSTGGGYGYTF.

Judged by abundance, this clone is medium-sized (0.01 to 0.1%). The chain employs TRBV28 and TRBJ2-7; TRBD2 agrees at 9 bases. Trimming removed 6 bases from V and 6 bases from J; junction bases left unmatched: 12. Germline V lookup: CDR1 MDHEN, CDR2 SYDVKM. This CDR3 is 15 amino acids long. This CDR3 reads CASSTSKGLAREQYF. The CDR3 DNA reads as TGTGCCAGCAGCACTTCCAAGGGACTAGCTCGCGAGCAGTACTTC.

The chain has TRBV5-1 and TRBJ1-5, with 7 bases identical to TRBD1. Unmatched junction bases numbered 5, after V lost 4 bases and J lost 1 base. This CDR3 has 15 residues. CDR1 and CDR2 (germline): SGHRS, YFSETQ. The CDR3 spells CASSIEGASNQPQHF. The CDR3, as DNA: TGCGCCAGCAGCATAGAGGGGGCGAGCAATCAGCCCCAGCATTTT.

This clone showed up just once. The chain carries TRBV5-1 and TRBJ1-1; the match to TRBD1 covers 8 bases. The length of the CDR3 is 13 residues. Per the germline V gene, CDR1 is SGHRS and CDR2 is YFSETQ. V lost 4 bases to trimming and J lost 11 bases; unmatched junction nucleotides: 10. In nucleotides, the CDR3 is TGCGCCAGCAGCCGGGGACAGGAGAGGGGGGCTTTCTTT. This gives the protein CASSRGQERGAFF.

V gene TRBV28 combines with J gene TRBJ2-3; TRBD2 matches 7 bases. The junction had 6 bases not matched to a gene; V was cut back by 1 base and J by 5 bases. This CDR3 contains 15 residues. In germline, CDR1 is MDHEN, CDR2 SYDVKM. CDR3 sequence: CASSLFAGDGDTQYF. The CDR3 coding sequence is TGTGCCAGCAGTTTATTCGCGGGAGACGGAGATACGCAGTATTTT.

This chain connects TRBV5-5 to TRBJ2-7; 16 nucleotides line up with TRBD2. V lost 4 bases and J lost 2; bases outside the gene matches: 9. Germline CDR1 SGHKS, CDR2 YYEKEE (reference sequence). The CDR3 consists of 18 residues. CDR3 bases: TGTGCCAGCAGCCCGGGACTAGCGGGAGGGCCGTGGACCTACGAGCAGTACTTC. Its protein is CASSPGLAGGPWTYEQYF.

J is TRBJ2-1 and V is TRBV10-2, with 8 bases lining up with TRBD2. Germline V CDR1 and CDR2: WSHSY, SAAADI. This CDR3 spans 15 amino acids. With V trimmed by 6 bases and J by 9 bases, 13 bases remained unmatched. The CDR3 nucleotides are TGCGCCAGCAGGGCACTGAGCGGGAGTGGACGTGAGCAGTTCTTC. It yields the protein CASRALSGSGREQFF.

The chain combines TRBV19 with TRBJ1-4; D is perhaps TRBD1 (5 bases). V lost 7 bases, J lost 3 bases, and 9 bases lay in between. CDR3 size: 13 residues. CDR1 is LNHDA, CDR2 SQIVND, per germline (reference sequence). The CDR3 region has the DNA TGTGCCAGTACCGACAGACCTAATGAAAAACTGTTTTTT. Its translation: CASTDRPNEKLFF.

The sample holds a few counts of this clone. The chain carries TRBV10-1 and TRBJ2-3, with 9 positions matching TRBD1. The CDR3 spans 14 residues. Germline assignment: CDR1 WNHNN and CDR2 SYGVQD (reference sequence). The ends lost 3 bases at V and 3 bases at J; junction bases unmatched: 1. The CDR3 here is CASSDGQGTDTQYF. The CDR3 nucleotides are TGCGCCAGCAGTGACGGACAGGGGACAGATACGCAGTATTTT.

The V and J genes are TRBV28 and TRBJ1-5; the match to TRBD1 covers 8 bases. With 7 bases clipped from V and 2 bases from J, the junction kept 4 bases outside the gene matches. Germline loops: CDR1 MDHEN, CDR2 SYDVKM. The CDR3 is 14 amino acids. The CDR3 here is CASTAGQGNQPQHF. The DNA for the CDR3 is TGTGCCAGCACCGCGGGACAGGGCAATCAGCCCCAGCATTTT.

This clone was observed once. V gene TRBV21-1 combines with J gene TRBJ2-1; the table's D call of TRBD2 was not tested on the DNA. TRBV21-1 has pseudogene status. The CDR3 extends over 17 amino acids. CDR3 in amino acids: CASSPRREEVKNNEQFF. The CDR3 nucleotides are TGTGCCAGCAGCCCCAGGCGGGAGGAAGTCAAGAACAATGAGCAGTTCTTC.

This clone showed up just once. This chain uses TRBV29-1 with TRBJ1-5; perhaps TRBD1 as D (6 bases). V lost 4 bases, J lost 5 bases, and 12 bases lay in between. The germline V gene has CDR1 SQVTM and CDR2 ANQGSEA. The CDR3 extends over 13 amino acids. CDR3 coding DNA: TGCAGCGTTGGAAGTGGGGGCGATCAGCCCCAGCATTTT. As protein: CSVGSGGDQPQHF.

This chain uses TRBV5-1 with TRBJ1-2; D call uncertain. CDR3 length equals 14 residues. Trimming shortened V by 4 bases and J by 5 bases, and 15 bases separated the two germline ends. The germline gives CDR1 SGHRS, CDR2 YFSETQ. Here the CDR3 reads CASSIELQTYGYTF. The CDR3 DNA is TGCGCCAGCAGCATAGAGCTTCAGACTTATGGCTACACCTTC.

This sequence joins TRBV11-2 and TRBJ1-2; perhaps TRBD1 as D (5 bases). The CDR3 sequence is 15 residues long. V lost 4 bases and J 2 bases, leaving 14 bases between the germline ends. Germline V gene data show CDR1 as SGHAT and CDR2 as FQNNGV. The chain's CDR3 is CASSSNWGRNYGYTF. CDR3 nucleotides: TGTGCCAGCAGCTCTAACTGGGGCAGAAACTATGGCTACACCTTC.

CDR3 nucleotide sequence: TGTGCCAGCAGGGTTCGGGGGAGGGCTAGCACAGATACGCAGTATTTT. Its translation: CASRVRGRASTDTQYF. This chain links TRBV2 with TRBJ2-3; the match to TRBD2 covers 7 bases. The J segment lost 0 bases and the V segment lost 6 bases, leaving 9 bases of the junction unmatched. The germline V gene has CDR1 SNHLY and CDR2 FYNNEI. The CDR3 length is 16 residues.

The chain employs TRBV10-2 and TRBJ2-1, with 8 nucleotides matching TRBD2. The CDR3 has 14 amino acids. With V trimmed by 6 bases and J by 6 bases, 7 bases remained unmatched. Per germline, CDR1 WSHSY and CDR2 SAAADI. CDR3 sequence (DNA): TGCGCCAGCAGCGGGGCGGGAGGTGGCAATGAGCAGTTCTTC. Its translation: CASSGAGGGNEQFF.

The chain has TRBV3-1 (or the pseudogene TRBV3-2) and TRBJ1-2, with D perhaps TRBD1 (5 bases). This CDR3 has 12 amino acids. V was shortened by 1 base and J by 6 bases, with 6 bases between the two germline ends. Germline lookup yields CDR1 LGHDT and CDR2 YNNKEL (reference sequence). CDR3 residues: CASSQGRDGYTF. The CDR3 coding sequence is TGTGCCAGCAGCCAAGGCAGGGATGGCTACACCTTC.

The gene calls are TRBV2 and TRBJ1-2; D ambiguous. There are 14 residues in the CDR3. Germline CDR1 reads SNHLY; CDR2 reads FYNNEI. The ends were cut back, 1 base at V and 2 bases at J, with 8 bases in the middle. CDR3 region: CASSEGPANYGYTF. CDR3 coding DNA: TGTGCCAGCAGTGAAGGGCCCGCCAACTATGGCTACACCTTC.

This clone was counted once. The CDR3 reads CASSLIQGYGYTF. The CDR3 region has the DNA TGCGCCAGCAGCTTGATACAGGGTTATGGCTACACCTTC. This sequence joins TRBV5-1 and TRBJ1-2; TRBD1 might be the D (6 bases). Trimming cost V 1 base and J 5 bases, with 9 bases left between them. This CDR3 comprises 13 residues. CDR1 and CDR2 (germline): SGHRS, YFSETQ.

This chain links TRBV19 with TRBJ1-5, with D unclear. Germline V gene lookup returns CDR1 LNHDA and CDR2 SQIVND (reference sequence). V shed 6 bases and J shed 3 bases, with 15 bases lying between them. This CDR3 is built from 15 residues. The CDR3 nucleotides are TGTGCCAGTAGGCCGGGTGGAGCGACCAATCAGCCCCAGCATTTT. Protein product: CASRPGGATNQPQHF. Full variable domain (rest looked up from reference TRBV19 and TRBJ1-5): DGGITQSPKYLFRKEGQNVTLSCEQNLNHDAMYWYRQDPGQGLRLIYYSQIVNDFQKGDIAEGYSVSREKKESFPLTVTSAQKNPTAFYLCASRPGGATNQPQHFGDGTRLSIL.

The V call is TRBV28, the J call TRBJ1-4, with no clear D. The CDR3 has 15 amino acids. Trimming shortened V by 7 bases and J by 3 bases, and 15 bases separated the two germline ends. CDR1 and CDR2 from the germline V gene are MDHEN and SYDVKM. CDR3 DNA sequence: TGTGCCAGCACTGCCGAAGGGAGGTCTAATGAAAAACTGTTTTTT. This sequence encodes CASTAEGRSNEKLFF. Variable domain in full (rest from reference TRBV28 and TRBJ1-4): DVKVTQSSRYLVKRTGEKVFLECVQDMDHENMFWYRQDPGLGLRLIYFSYDVKMKEKGDIPEGYSVSREKKERFSLILESASTNQTSMYLCASTAEGRSNEKLFFGSGTQLSVL.

The chain is built from TRBV24-1 and TRBJ2-2; 12 bases fit TRBD1. This CDR3 contains 21 residues. Germline V gives CDR1 KGHDR, CDR2 SFDVKD. After removal of 4 bases from V and 5 bases from J, the junction contained 19 bases not matched to a gene. The CDR3: CATSDPPGQGALGPKTGELFF. CDR3 nucleotide sequence: TGTGCCACCAGTGACCCACCGGGACAGGGGGCTTTGGGTCCCAAGACCGGGGAGCTGTTTTTT.

The V gene is TRBV5-1, the J gene TRBJ1-4, with TRBD1 as a possible D gene (6 bases). From germline, CDR1 is SGHRS and CDR2 YFSETQ. With 5 bases removed from V and 8 bases from J, the gap between germline ends came to 19 bases. This CDR3 is built from 15 residues. CDR3 nucleotides: TGCGCCAGCAGTTTTGGACAGCAGCCTGAGGAAAAACTGTTTTTT. Translating gives CASSFGQQPEEKLFF.

V gene TRBV2 combines with J gene TRBJ1-5; D might be TRBD1 (6 bases). Trimming took 5 bases from V and 4 from J, leaving 12 bases between them. The CDR3 totals 14 residues. Germline V gene data show CDR1 as SNHLY and CDR2 as FYNNEI. The CDR3: CASSRGTQNQPQHF. The CDR3, as DNA: TGTGCCAGCAGTAGGGGGACCCAAAATCAGCCCCAGCATTTT. Complete variable domain (other parts from reference TRBV2 and TRBJ1-5): EPEVTQTPSHQVTQMGQEVILRCVPISNHLYFYWYRQILGQKVEFLVSFYNNEISEKSEIFDDQFSVERPDGSNFTLKIRSTKLEDSAMYFCASSRGTQNQPQHFGDGTRLSIL.

V and J are TRBV13 and TRBJ2-1; 10 bases line up with TRBD1. The CDR3 is 15 residues long. The V gene end was trimmed by 3 bases and the J gene end by 3 bases; junction bases not matched to a gene: 2. Germline V gene sequence: CDR1 PRHDT, CDR2 FYEKMQ (reference sequence). The CDR3: CASSFRDRGYNEQFF. The CDR3 DNA sequence: TGTGCCAGCAGCTTTCGGGACAGGGGCTACAATGAGCAGTTCTTC.

The chain combines TRBV7-9 with TRBJ1-4; a possible D gene is TRBD1 (6 bases). Between the trimmed V and J ends, which lost 5 bases and 5 bases, there was a span of 18 bases. The CDR3 totals 16 residues. The V gene's germline CDR1 is SEHNR and CDR2 FQNEAQ (reference sequence). The CDR3 DNA reads as TGTGCCAGCAGCCTCAGGGGCACCTCCTTCAATGAAAAACTGTTTTTT. It yields the protein CASSLRGTSFNEKLFF. Variable domain in full (rest from reference TRBV7-9 and TRBJ1-4): DTGVSQNPRHKITKRGQNVTFRCDPISEHNRLYWYRQTLGQGPEFLTYFQNEAQLEKSRLLSDRFSAERPKGSFSTLEIQRTEQGDSAMYLCASSLRGTSFNEKLFFGSGTQLSVL.

The chain recombines TRBV6-5 with TRBJ1-3; 8 bases map to TRBD1. J gave up 4 bases and V 6 bases, and 5 bases lay outside the gene matches. Germline V gene data show CDR1 as MNHEY and CDR2 as SVGAGI. The CDR3 has 14 residues. CDR3 amino acids: CASSPGQAGNTIYF. DNA for the CDR3: TGTGCCAGCAGCCCGGGACAGGCCGGAAACACCATATATTTT.

This clone occurred a few times. This chain links TRBV11-3 with TRBJ1-1; D gene ambiguous. Looked up from germline, CDR1 is SGHNT and CDR2 is YENEEA. There are 16 residues in the CDR3. Trimming cost V 5 bases and J 4 bases, with 20 bases left between them. The CDR3 nucleotides read TGTGCCAGCAGCCCACGAGGGATTAGGTTGGGCACTGAAGCTTTCTTT. It yields the protein CASSPRGIRLGTEAFF.